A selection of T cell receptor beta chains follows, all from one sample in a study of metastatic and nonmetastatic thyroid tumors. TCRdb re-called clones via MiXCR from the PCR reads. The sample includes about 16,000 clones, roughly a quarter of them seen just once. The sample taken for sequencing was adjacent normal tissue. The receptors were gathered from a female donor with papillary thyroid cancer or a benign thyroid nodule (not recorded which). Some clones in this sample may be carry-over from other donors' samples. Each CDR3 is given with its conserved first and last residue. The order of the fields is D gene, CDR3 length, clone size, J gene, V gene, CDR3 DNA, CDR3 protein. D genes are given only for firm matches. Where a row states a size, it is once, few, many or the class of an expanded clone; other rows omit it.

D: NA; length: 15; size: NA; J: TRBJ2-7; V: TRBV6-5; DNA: TGTGACAGCAGTTTCGCTGTTCCAGGAATCTACGAGCAGTACTTC; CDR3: CDSSFAVPGIYEQYF
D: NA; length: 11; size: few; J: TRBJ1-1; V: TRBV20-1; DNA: TGCAGTGTTGCAGGAAACACTGAAGCTTTCTTT; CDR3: CSVAGNTEAFF
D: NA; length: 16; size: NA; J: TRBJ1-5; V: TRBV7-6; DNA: TGTGCCAGCAGCCTAGAAGTGGGGGGGTCTCGTCAGCCCCAGCATTTT; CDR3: CASSLEVGGSRQPQHF
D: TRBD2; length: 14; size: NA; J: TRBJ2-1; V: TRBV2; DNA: TGTGCCAGCAGTGACTCGACTAGCTTGTCTGAGCAGTTCTTC; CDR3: CASSDSTSLSEQFF
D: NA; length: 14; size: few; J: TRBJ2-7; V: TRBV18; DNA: TGTGCCAGCTCCCTCGGTGGAGGGGGCCACGAGCAGTACTTC; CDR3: CASSLGGGGHEQYF
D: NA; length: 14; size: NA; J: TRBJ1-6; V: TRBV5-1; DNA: TGCGCCAGCAGCTTGAGAGAAACTTTAACACCCCTCCACTTT; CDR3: CASSLRETLTPLHF
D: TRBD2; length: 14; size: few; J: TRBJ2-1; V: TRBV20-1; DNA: TGCAGTGCTAAAGGGACTAGCGGGACGAATGAGCAGTTCTTC; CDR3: CSAKGTSGTNEQFF
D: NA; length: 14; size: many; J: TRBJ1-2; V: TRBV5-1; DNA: TGCGCCAGCAGCTTCGGACGGGGGAGCTATGGCTACACCTTC; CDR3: CASSFGRGSYGYTF
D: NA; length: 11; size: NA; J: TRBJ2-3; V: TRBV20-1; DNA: TGCAGTGCTCTACCGGGAGATACGCAGTATTTT; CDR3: CSALPGDTQYF
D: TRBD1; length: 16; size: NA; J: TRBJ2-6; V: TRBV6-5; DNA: TGTGCCAGCAGTTACTCAGGGGGCTCTGTGGCCAACGTCCTGACTTTC; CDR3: CASSYSGGSVANVLTF
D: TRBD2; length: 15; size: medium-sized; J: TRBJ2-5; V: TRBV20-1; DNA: TGCAGTGCTAGAGATGGTAAGACTAGCGAAGAGACCCAGTACTTC; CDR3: CSARDGKTSEETQYF
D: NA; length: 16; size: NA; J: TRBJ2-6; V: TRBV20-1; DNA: TGCAGTGCTAGAGAGAGAGGGGTACCTGGGGCCAACGTCCCGACTTTC; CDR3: CSARERGVPGANVPTF
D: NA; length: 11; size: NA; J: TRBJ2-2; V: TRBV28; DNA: TGTGCCAGCAGTCGAACCGGGGAGCTGTTTTTT; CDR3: CASSRTGELFF
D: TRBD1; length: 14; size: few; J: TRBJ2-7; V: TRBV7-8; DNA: TGTGCCAGCAGCCCAGGGGACAGGACCTACGAGCAGTACTTC; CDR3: CASSPGDRTYEQYF
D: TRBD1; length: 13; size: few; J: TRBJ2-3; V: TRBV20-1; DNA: TGCAGTGCCCAAGACAGGGTGACAGATACGCAGTATTTT; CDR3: CSAQDRVTDTQYF
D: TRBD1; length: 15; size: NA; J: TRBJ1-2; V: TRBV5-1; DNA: TGCGCCAGCAGCTCCAGACAGGGGGAAGAGGTTGGCTACACCTTC; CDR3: CASSSRQGEEVGYTF
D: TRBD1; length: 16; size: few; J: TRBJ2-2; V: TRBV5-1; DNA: TGCGCCAGCAGCTTGGGAGCGACAGGGCCCACCGGGGAGCTGTTTTTT; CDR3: CASSLGATGPTGELFF
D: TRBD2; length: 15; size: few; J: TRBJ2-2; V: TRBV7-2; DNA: TGTGCCAGCAGCTTAGGCGCGGGAGGGACCGGGGAGCTGTTTTTT; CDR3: CASSLGAGGTGELFF
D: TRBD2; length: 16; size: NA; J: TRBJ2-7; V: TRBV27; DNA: TGTGCCAGCAGACCGTATGATGGCGGGAGATCTACCGAGCAGTACTTC; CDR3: CASRPYDGGRSTEQYF
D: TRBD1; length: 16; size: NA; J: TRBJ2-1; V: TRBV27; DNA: TGTGCCAGCAGTTTATTTATCGGACAGGGCCTCAATGAGCAGTTCTTC; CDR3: CASSLFIGQGLNEQFF
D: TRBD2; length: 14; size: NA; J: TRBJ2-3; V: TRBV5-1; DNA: TGCGCCAGCAGCGACGGACTAGCGGGAGACACGCAGTATTTT; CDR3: CASSDGLAGDTQYF
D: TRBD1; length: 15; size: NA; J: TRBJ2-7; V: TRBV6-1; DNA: TGTGCCAGCAGGGGACAGGGGGCCTGGGTGGATGAGCAGTACTTC; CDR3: CASRGQGAWVDEQYF
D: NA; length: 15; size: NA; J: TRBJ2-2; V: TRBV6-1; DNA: TGTGCCAGCAATCCGACACGGACACCCACCGGGGAGCTGTTTTTT; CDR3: CASNPTRTPTGELFF
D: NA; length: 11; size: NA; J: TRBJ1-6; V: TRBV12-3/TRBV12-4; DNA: TGTGCCAGCAGTTTGGAGGGGGGCCTCCACTTT; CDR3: CASSLEGGLHF
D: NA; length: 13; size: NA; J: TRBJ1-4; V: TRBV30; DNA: TGTGCCTGGAGATATCCGGTCGGGGAAAAACTGTTTTTT; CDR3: CAWRYPVGEKLFF
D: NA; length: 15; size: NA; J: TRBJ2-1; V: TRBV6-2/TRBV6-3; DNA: TGTGCCAGCAGTTACGGCTCTAGCATCGACAATGAGCAGTTCTTC; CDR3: CASSYGSSIDNEQFF
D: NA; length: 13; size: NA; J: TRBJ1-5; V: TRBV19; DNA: TGTGCCACTAAGAGGGTGGGCAATCAGCCCCAGCATTTT; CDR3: CATKRVGNQPQHF
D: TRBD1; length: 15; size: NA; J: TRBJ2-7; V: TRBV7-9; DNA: TGTGCCAGCAGCTCCCGACAGGGGGCATTGGACGAGCAGTACTTC; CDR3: CASSSRQGALDEQYF
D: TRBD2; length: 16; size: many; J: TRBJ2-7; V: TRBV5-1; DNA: TGCGCCAGCAGCCAAACCGGGACTAGAGAACCAGACGAGCAGTACTTC; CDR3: CASSQTGTREPDEQYF
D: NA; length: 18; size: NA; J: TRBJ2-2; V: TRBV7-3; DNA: TGTGCCAGCAGCTTAGGTGCAGGGGGGAAATCAGGCACCGGGGAGCTGTTTTTT; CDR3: CASSLGAGGKSGTGELFF
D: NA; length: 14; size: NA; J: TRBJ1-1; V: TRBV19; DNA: TGTGCCAGTAGTATAGATCCTATGAACACTGAAGCTTTCTTT; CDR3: CASSIDPMNTEAFF
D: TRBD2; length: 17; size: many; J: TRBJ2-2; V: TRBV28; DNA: TGTGCCAGCAGTTCGACTAGCGGGAGGTTGGGCACCGGGGAGCTGTTTTTT; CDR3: CASSSTSGRLGTGELFF
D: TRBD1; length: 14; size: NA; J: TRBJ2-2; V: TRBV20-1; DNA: TGCAGTGTCCCCGGGACAGGGGACACCGGGGAGCTGTTTTTT; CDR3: CSVPGTGDTGELFF
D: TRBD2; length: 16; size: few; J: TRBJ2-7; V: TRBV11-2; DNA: TGTGCCAGCAGCTTAGTTGGGCTAGCGGTGGACTACGAGCAGTACTTC; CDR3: CASSLVGLAVDYEQYF
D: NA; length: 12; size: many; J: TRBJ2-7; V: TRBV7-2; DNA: TGTGCCAGCAGCCACAACAGCTACGAGCAGTACTTC; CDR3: CASSHNSYEQYF
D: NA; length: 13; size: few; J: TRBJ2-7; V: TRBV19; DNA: TGTGCCAGTAGCCCGGGACCGCGCGCCGAGCAGTACTTC; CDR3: CASSPGPRAEQYF
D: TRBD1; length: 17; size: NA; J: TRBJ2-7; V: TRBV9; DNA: TGTGCCAGCAGCCCGAGGACAAAGACAGGGGCTCTGGACGAGCAGTACTTC; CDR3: CASSPRTKTGALDEQYF
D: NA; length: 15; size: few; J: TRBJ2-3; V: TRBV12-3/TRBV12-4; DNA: TGTGCCAGCAGTGTACAGGGTGGAAGCACAGATACGCAGTATTTT; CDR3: CASSVQGGSTDTQYF
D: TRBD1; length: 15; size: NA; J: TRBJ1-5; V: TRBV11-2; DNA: TGTGCCAGCAGCTTAGGGACAGGGGACAATCAGCCCCAGCATTTT; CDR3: CASSLGTGDNQPQHF
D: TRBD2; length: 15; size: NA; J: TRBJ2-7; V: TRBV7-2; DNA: TGTGCCAGCAGTTTGACTAGCGGGGACCTCTACGAGCAGTACTTC; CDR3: CASSLTSGDLYEQYF
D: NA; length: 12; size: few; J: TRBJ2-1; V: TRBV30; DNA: TGTGCCTGGGGCGGAGGGGCCTATGAGCAGTTCTTC; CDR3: CAWGGGAYEQFF
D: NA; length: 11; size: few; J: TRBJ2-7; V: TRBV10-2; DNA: TGCGCCAGCAGTGAGGGGTTGGGGCAGTACTTC; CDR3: CASSEGLGQYF
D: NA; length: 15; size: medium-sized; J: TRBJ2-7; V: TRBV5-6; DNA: TGTGCCAGCAGCTTCCCCGGGAATGGCAGGTACGAGCAGTACTTC; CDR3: CASSFPGNGRYEQYF
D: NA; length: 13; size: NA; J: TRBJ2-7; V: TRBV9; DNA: TGTGCCAGTTCAGCCGCTATAGGTTACGAGCAGTACTTC; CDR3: CASSAAIGYEQYF
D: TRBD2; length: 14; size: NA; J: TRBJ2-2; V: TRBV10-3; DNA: TGTGCCATCTCCGGCGGGGGAACCACCGGGGAGCTGTTTTTT; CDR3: CAISGGGTTGELFF
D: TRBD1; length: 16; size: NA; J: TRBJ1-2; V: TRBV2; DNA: TGTGCCAGCAGGGCACCGGGACAGGCGATAAACTATGGCTACACCTTC; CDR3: CASRAPGQAINYGYTF
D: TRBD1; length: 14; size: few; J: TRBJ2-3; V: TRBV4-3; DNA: TGCGCCAGCAGCCATGGGACAGGAACAGATACGCAGTATTTT; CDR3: CASSHGTGTDTQYF
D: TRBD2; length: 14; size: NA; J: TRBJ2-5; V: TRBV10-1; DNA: TGCGCCAGCAGTGAGTTCGCGGGAGAGGAGACCCAGTACTTC; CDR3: CASSEFAGEETQYF